What follows describes a single TCR beta chain. Its specificity is unknown. The assay was immunoSEQ multiplex PCR, and TCRdb's table has in-frame clones only and misses some. The table has under 100,000 clones, less than 95% seen once; the top ten hold around 0.38%. These data originate in a study of graft-versus-host responses after intestinal transplantation. Study-wide results and caveats: Allografts of patients with graft-donor T cell macrochimerism showed high graft-versus-host to host-versus-graft clone ratios. Recipient marrow contained GvH clones, some of which appeared first in ileum or blood. After transplant, early declines in HvG clones were associated with peak levels of circulating GvH clones.

Sequencing was performed on unstimulated CD8+ T cells sorted from spleen or lymph node cells, taken before transplant. The TCR comes from a human donor who was the organ donor for an intestinal transplant.

The CDR3 DNA sequence: TGTGCCAGCAGTGAGTTTAGGGGTCTCGGCGGGGAGCTGTTTTTT. Its translation: CASSEFRGLGGELFF. The V gene is TRBV6-1, the J gene TRBJ2-2, with a possible D match to TRBD1 (5 bases). This CDR3 contains 15 residues. From germline, CDR1 is MNHNS and CDR2 SASEGT. Trimming cost V 3 bases and J 7 bases, with 15 bases left between them.